This TCR beta chain appears in the sequencing data of a study of T cell changes during pregnancy in multiple sclerosis. The length of the CDR3 is 15 residues. Per germline, CDR1 SGHVS and CDR2 FQNEAQ. Trimming took off 3 bases at V and 0 bases at J, with 11 bases between the two ends. Using immunoSEQ multiplex PCR, the repertoire was profiled, and TCRdb retains in-frame clones only, with some absent. The data hold approximately 85,000 clones, with 85% to 95% observed a single time. This material consisted of peripheral blood, taken in the third trimester of pregnancy. The origin of this receptor is a female donor with multiple sclerosis, enrolled in a pregnancy study. This chain joins TRBV7-8 and TRBJ1-1; D gene uncertain. This chain's CDR3 is CASSLRSLMNTEAFF. The CDR3 region has the DNA TGTGCCAGCAGCTTGAGGTCTCTAATGAACACTGAAGCTTTCTTT.